This entry lists 16 T cell receptor beta chains sequenced from one sample in a study of chemoradiotherapy in HPV16-positive cancers. This table comes from immunoSEQ multiplex PCR, and its TCRdb copy is limited to in-frame clones, with some not included. The sample lists about 7,000 clones; around 86% were seen once. This sample comprised tumor tissue, obtained from a patient who underwent chemoradiotherapy. These receptors were collected from a human donor with HPV-associated anogenital cancer.

CDR3 sequence: CASKRERDTQYF. CDR3 nucleotides: TGTGCCAGCAAGCGGGAGCGCGATACGCAGTATTTT. V gene TRBV2 combines with J gene TRBJ2-3; 8 bases line up with TRBD2. Germline CDR1 SNHLY, CDR2 FYNNEI. Trimming cost V 7 bases and J 6 bases; bases outside gene matches: 3. This CDR3 region has 12 residues.

This clone turned up a few times. V is TRBV30 and J is TRBJ2-2; TRBD1 matches at 7 bases. V dropped 0 bases and J dropped 5; count of bases not matched to a gene: 6. CDR1 is GTSNPN, CDR2 SVGIG, per germline (reference sequence). The CDR3 runs 15 residues. CDR3 bases: TGTGCCTGGAGTGTTGGGACAGTGGGGACCGGGGAGCTGTTTTTT. Protein product: CAWSVGTVGTGELFF. Full variable domain (outside the CDR3, taken from reference TRBV30 and TRBJ2-2): SQTIHQWPATLVQPVGSPLSLECTVEGTSNPNLYWYRQAAGRGLQLLFYSVGIGQISSEVPQNLSASRPQDRQFILSSKKLLLSDSGFYLCAWSVGTVGTGELFFGEGSRLTVL.

V usage is TRBV5-1 and J usage is TRBJ1-1, with D unresolved. CDR1 and CDR2 from the germline V gene are SGHRS and YFSETQ. Deletions cut 5 bases from V and 4 bases from J, with 12 bases between. The CDR3 covers 13 residues. This CDR3 is CASSTTSLTEAFF. The DNA for the CDR3 is TGCGCCAGCAGTACCACATCCCTCACTGAAGCTTTCTTT.

V is TRBV30 and J is TRBJ1-3, with a tentative D call TRBD1 (5 bases). The V gene lost 3 bases and the J gene lost 0 bases, with 21 bases spanning the gap. Germline loops: CDR1 GTSNPN, CDR2 SVGIG (reference sequence). This CDR3 is built from 18 residues. Here the CDR3 reads CAWSRFTGTLFSGNTIYF. The CDR3 nucleotides are TGTGCCTGGAGCAGATTTACCGGGACTCTTTTCTCTGGAAACACCATATATTTT.

V usage is TRBV5-8 and J usage is TRBJ2-5; D ambiguous. In germline, CDR1 is SGHTS, CDR2 YDEGEE. Trimming took 4 bases from V and 7 from J, leaving 14 bases between them. The CDR3 contains 13 residues. CDR3 amino acids: CASSPDGRRTQYF. CDR3 bases: TGTGCCAGCAGCCCGGACGGCAGGAGGACCCAGTACTTC.

This clone came up once. The chain combines TRBV19 with TRBJ2-5, with D unresolved. CDR1 LNHDA and CDR2 SQIVND come from the germline V gene (reference sequence). CDR3 length equals 13 residues. Trimming took off 0 bases at V and 2 bases at J, with 4 bases between the two ends. As DNA, the CDR3 is TGTGCCAGTAGTATAGACAGACAAGAGACCCAGTACTTC. It yields the protein CASSIDRQETQYF.

The chain recombines TRBV5-1 with TRBJ2-5, with TRBD1 matching 10 bases. This CDR3 has 14 amino acids. J was trimmed by 4 bases and V by 4 bases; bases with no gene match: 4. Germline assignment: CDR1 SGHRS and CDR2 YFSETQ. The CDR3 loop reads CASSVRQGAETQYF. CDR3 in DNA: TGCGCCAGCAGCGTAAGACAGGGGGCAGAGACCCAGTACTTC.

The rearrangement uses TRBV7-3 and TRBJ2-1; the match to TRBD2 covers 12 bases. CDR3 length: 15 amino acids. In germline, CDR1 is SGHTA, CDR2 FQGTGA. V lost 4 bases to trimming and J lost 4 bases; unmatched junction nucleotides: 2. The CDR3 sequence is CASSSLAGGYNEQFF. The DNA for the CDR3 is TGTGCCAGCAGCTCGCTAGCGGGAGGGTACAATGAGCAGTTCTTC.

The chain has TRBV5-1 and TRBJ1-1; 8 positions agree with TRBD1. The germline V gene encodes CDR1 SGHRS and CDR2 YFSETQ. V shed 3 bases and J 8 bases; nucleotides not matched to a gene: 12. The CDR3 covers 15 residues. CDR3 in DNA: TGCGCCAGCAGCTCCGGACAGGGAGTTACTTCAGAAGCTTTCTTT. Translating gives CASSSGQGVTSEAFF.

This chain connects TRBV7-8 to TRBJ2-7; D not certain. Trimming pared 4 bases from V and 0 bases from J, leaving 13 bases between. Germline CDR1 and CDR2: SGHVS and FQNEAQ. The CDR3 extends over 15 amino acids. The CDR3, as DNA: TGTGCCAGCAGCTCCCCGGTCGAGATCTCCTACGAGCAGTACTTC. Translating it yields CASSSPVEISYEQYF.

The sample holds a few counts of this clone. This chain connects TRBV5-1 to TRBJ1-5, with D uncertain. The V end was cut by 0 bases, the J end by 0 bases, with 7 bases between. The CDR3 covers 15 residues. Germline CDR1 is SGHRS and CDR2 is YFSETQ. This CDR3 is CASSLGGTSNQPQHF. The CDR3 coding sequence is TGCGCCAGCAGCTTGGGGGGAACTAGCAATCAGCCCCAGCATTTT.

This clone has a single count. The V call is TRBV7-9, the J call TRBJ2-3; no definite D call. CDR1 is SEHNR and CDR2 is FQNEAQ in the germline V gene (reference sequence). V was cut by 4 bases and J by 0 bases, with 17 bases left in between. This CDR3 is 17 amino acids long. In DNA form, the CDR3 reads TGTGCCAGCAGCTCTCCACAGACTCCTTCTAGCACAGATACGCAGTATTTT. It translates to CASSSPQTPSSTDTQYF.

This clone was detected once. The chain recombines TRBV5-1 with TRBJ2-5; no clear D gene. This CDR3 is built from 14 residues. The germline V gene has CDR1 SGHRS and CDR2 YFSETQ. Trimming pared 1 base from V and 2 bases from J, leaving 9 bases between. CDR3 in DNA: TGCGCCAGCAGCTTGCATGGTGGACAAGAGACCCAGTACTTC. Translation gives CASSLHGGQETQYF.

This chain connects TRBV12-2 to TRBJ2-1. TRBV12-2 is assigned pseudogene status. The CDR3 is 12 amino acids. CDR3 residues: CASRFPDHEQFF. CDR3 DNA sequence: TGTGCAAGTCGCTTCCCCGATCATGAGCAGTTCTTC.

This clone was recorded once. V is TRBV5-4 and J is TRBJ1-4; D not resolved. The V end was cut by 2 bases, the J end by 0 bases, with 14 bases between. CDR3 length: 17 amino acids. Germline V gene lookup returns CDR1 SGHNT and CDR2 YYREEE (reference sequence). CDR3 loop: CASSFKVGLATNEKLFF. The CDR3 region has the DNA TGTGCCAGCAGCTTCAAGGTTGGGCTAGCAACTAATGAAAAACTGTTTTTT.

The V call is TRBV7-7, the J call TRBJ2-5; a weak D match, TRBD2 (5 bases). This CDR3 has 13 amino acids. CDR1 is SSHAT, CDR2 FNYEAQ, per germline (reference sequence). In DNA form, the CDR3 reads TGTGCTAGCGCCGGTCCCATGGGGGAGACCCAGTACTTC. It yields the protein CASAGPMGETQYF.